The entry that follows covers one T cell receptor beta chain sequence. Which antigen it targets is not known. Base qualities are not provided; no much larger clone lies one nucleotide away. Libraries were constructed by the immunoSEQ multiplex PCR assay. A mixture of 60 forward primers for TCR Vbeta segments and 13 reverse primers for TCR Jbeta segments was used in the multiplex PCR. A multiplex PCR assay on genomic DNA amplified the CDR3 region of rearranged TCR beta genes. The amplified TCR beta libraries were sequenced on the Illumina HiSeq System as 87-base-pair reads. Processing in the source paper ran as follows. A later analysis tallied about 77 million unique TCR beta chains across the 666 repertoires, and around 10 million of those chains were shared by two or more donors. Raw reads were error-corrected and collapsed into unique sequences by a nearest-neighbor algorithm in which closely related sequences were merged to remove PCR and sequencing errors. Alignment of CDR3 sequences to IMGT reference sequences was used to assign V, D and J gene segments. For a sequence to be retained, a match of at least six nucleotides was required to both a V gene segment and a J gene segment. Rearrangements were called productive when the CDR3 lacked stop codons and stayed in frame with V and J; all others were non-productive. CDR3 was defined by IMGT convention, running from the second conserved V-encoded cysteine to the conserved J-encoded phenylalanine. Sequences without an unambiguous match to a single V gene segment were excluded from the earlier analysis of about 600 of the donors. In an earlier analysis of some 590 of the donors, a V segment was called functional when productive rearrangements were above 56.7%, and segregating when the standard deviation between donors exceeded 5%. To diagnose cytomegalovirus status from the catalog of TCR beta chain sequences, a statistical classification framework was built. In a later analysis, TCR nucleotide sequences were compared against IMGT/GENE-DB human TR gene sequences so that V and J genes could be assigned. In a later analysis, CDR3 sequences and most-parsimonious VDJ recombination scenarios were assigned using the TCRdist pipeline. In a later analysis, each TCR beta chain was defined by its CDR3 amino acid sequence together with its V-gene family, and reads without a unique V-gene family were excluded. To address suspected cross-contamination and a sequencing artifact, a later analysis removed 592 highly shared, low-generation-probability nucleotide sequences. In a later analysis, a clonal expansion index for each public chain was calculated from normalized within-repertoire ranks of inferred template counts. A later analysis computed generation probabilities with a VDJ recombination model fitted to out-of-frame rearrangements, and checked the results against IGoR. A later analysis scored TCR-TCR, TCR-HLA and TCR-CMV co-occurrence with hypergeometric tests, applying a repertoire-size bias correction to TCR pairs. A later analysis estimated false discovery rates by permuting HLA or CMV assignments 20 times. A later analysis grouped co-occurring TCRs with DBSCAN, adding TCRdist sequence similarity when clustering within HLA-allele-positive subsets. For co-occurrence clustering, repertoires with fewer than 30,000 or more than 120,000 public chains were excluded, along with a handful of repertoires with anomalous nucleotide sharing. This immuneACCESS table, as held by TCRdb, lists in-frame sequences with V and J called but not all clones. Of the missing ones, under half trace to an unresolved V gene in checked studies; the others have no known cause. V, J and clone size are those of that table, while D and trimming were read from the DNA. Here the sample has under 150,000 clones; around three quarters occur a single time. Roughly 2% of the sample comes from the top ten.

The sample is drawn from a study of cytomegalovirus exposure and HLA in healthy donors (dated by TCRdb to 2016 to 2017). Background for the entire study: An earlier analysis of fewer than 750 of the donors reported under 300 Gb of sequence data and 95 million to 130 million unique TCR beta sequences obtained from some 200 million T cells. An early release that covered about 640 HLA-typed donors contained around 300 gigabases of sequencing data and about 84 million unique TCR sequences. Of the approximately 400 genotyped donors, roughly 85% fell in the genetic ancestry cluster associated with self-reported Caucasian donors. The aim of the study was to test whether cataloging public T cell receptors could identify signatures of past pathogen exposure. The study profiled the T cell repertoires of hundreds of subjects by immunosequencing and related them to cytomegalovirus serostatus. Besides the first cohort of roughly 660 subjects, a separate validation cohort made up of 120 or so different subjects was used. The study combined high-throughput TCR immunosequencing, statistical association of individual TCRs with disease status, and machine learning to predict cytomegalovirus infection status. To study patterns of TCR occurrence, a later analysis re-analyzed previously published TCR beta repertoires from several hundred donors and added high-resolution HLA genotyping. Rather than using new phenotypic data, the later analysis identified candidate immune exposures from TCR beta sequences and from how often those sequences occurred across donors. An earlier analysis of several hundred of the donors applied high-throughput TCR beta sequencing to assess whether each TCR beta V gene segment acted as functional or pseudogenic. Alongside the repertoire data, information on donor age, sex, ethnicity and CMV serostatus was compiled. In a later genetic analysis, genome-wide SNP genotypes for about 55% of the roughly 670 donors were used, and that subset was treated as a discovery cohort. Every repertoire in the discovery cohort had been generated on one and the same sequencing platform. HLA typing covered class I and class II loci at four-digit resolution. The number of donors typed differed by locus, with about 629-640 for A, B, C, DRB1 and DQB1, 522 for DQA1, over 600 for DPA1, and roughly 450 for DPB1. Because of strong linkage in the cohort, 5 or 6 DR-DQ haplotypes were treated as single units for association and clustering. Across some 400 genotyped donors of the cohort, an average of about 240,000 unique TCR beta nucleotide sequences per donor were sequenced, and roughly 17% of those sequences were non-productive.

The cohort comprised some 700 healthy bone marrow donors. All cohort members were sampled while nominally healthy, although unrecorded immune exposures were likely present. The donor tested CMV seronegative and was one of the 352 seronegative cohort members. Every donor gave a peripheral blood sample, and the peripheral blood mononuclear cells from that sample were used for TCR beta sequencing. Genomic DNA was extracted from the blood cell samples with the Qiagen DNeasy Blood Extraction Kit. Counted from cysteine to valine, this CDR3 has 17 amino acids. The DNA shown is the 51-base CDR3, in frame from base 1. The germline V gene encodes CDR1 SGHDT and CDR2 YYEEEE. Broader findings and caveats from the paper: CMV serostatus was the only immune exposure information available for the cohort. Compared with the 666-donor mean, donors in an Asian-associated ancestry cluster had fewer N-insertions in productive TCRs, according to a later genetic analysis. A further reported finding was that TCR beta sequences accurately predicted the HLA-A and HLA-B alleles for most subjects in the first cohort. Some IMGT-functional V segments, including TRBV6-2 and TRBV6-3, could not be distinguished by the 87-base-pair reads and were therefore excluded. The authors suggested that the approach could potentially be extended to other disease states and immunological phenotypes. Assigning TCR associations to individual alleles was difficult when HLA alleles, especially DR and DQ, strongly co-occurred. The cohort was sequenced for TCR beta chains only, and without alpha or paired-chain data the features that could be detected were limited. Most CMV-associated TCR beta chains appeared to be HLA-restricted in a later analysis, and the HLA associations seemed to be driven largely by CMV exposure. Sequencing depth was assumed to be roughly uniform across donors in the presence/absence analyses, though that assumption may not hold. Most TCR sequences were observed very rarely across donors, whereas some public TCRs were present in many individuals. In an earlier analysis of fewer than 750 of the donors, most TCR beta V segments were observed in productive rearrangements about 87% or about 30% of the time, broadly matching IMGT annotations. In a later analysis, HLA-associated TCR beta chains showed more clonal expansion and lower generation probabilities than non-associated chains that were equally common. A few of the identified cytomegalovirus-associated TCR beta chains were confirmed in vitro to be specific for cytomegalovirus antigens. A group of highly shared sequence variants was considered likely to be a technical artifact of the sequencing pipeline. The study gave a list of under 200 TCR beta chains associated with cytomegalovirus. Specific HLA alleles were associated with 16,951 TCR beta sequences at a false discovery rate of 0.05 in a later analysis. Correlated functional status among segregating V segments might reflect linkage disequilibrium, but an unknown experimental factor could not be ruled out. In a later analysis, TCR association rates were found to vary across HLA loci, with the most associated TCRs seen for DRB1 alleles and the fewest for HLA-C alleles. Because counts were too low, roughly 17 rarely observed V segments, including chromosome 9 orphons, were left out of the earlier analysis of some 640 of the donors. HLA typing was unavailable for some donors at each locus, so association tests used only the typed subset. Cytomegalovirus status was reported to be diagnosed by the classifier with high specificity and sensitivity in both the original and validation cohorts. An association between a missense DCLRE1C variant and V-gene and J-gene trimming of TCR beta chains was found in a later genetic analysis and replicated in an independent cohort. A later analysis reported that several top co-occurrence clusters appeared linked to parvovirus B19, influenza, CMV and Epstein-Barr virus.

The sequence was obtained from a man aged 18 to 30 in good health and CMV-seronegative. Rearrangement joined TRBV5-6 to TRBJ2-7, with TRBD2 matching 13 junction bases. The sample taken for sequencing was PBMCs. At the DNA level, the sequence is TGTGCCAGCAGCTCCTTAACCTTGGGACTAGCGGGACCTGGCCGGGACGTC. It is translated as CASSSLTLGLAGPGRDV.